The clone carrying this T cell receptor beta chain was counted many times. The antigen is undetermined. It was genomic DNA that served as the template for profiling TCR beta VDJ and CDR3. TCRdb used MiXCR to reprocess the reads, holding one entry per CDR3 protein. Altogether around 150,000 distinct CDR3 sequences are present, approximately 41% being singletons, with the ten largest covering 8% to 9%. The sample comes from a study of CD8+CD57+ T cells in acquired aplastic anemia. Study-wide background: Sorted CD4+ and CD8+ cell DNA averaged roughly 3.2 ug.

Germline-derived CDR1 and CDR2 are DFQATT and SNEGSKA (reference sequence). The CDR3 is 15 amino acids. V lost 6 bases, J lost 3 bases, and 18 bases lay in between. Study results and limitations: Significance was not reached for CD8+ Simpson's diversity between patients and controls.

The rearrangement joins TRBV20-1 to TRBJ1-3; the D gene is possibly TRBD1 (6 bases). Sequenced input: sorted CD4+, CD8+, or CD8+CD57+ T cells (not recorded which) from PBMCs. The TCR comes from a human donor in good health, serving as a control. In DNA, the CDR3 is TGCAGTGCCACCGAGGGGGGACTCGTTGGAAACACCATATATTTT. The encoded protein is CSATEGGLVGNTIYF.